The sample holds a few counts of the clone carrying this T cell receptor (beta chain). Its antigen remains unidentified. For the second PCR, which ran for roughly 7 to 11 cycles, a sample-barcoded 5' primer and a J-beta primer mix were used. TCRdb analysed the 5' RACE reads with MiXCR anew, one entry per CDR3 protein. Of some 1.8 million distinct CDR3 sequences listed, roughly two fifths are singletons. The source of the sample is a study of blood T cells in healthy people across ages. This CDR3 region has 17 residues. Germline CDR1 reads SGHDT; CDR2 reads YYEEEE. V was pared by 3 bases and J by 5 bases, with 8 bases of the junction left unmatched. General study findings and limits: The study found more naive CD4+ cells and higher diversity in long-lived than aged donors.

The TCR comes from a human donor in good health. V usage is TRBV5-6 and J usage is TRBJ2-6; 10 bases are shared with TRBD1. Sequencing was done on a sample of blood. CDR3 bases: TGTGCCAGCAGCTCGGACAGGGGGACATCATGGGCCAACGTCCTGACTTTC. As protein: CASSSDRGTSWANVLTF.